The 21 T cell receptor beta chains given below trace back to one sample, sequenced in a study of regulatory T cells in long-lasting Graves disease. Indicated time point: newly diagnosed GD, antithyroid drugs for less than 3 months. The TCR library was made from RNA extracted from PBMCs. The authors built TCR beta libraries using iRepertoire HTBI primers and Arm-PCR of CDR3 regions. TCRdb re-called the multiplex PCR reads through MiXCR, storing one row per CDR3 protein. The sample records 400,000 to 650,000 distinct CDR3 sequences, about 16% being singletons. The sample was also reused in another study, on T cells in Graves' hyperthyroidism and ophthalmopathy.

The sample consisted of peripheral blood mononuclear cells (PBMCs), taken at new diagnosis, from a patient treated with antithyroid drugs. The source of these receptors is a woman aged 35-65 years with Graves disease.

The J gene is TRBJ2-7, the V gene TRBV4-2; the D is unclear. The length of the CDR3 is 15 residues. With 0 bases removed from V and 4 bases from J, the gap between germline ends came to 13 bases. CDR1 and CDR2 (germline): LGHNA, YNFKEQ. The CDR3: CASSQEEPGPYEQYF. The CDR3 DNA reads as TGTGCCAGCAGCCAAGAGGAACCAGGCCCATACGAGCAGTACTTC.

This clonotype was counted many times. The chain has TRBV5-1 and TRBJ2-4; D is possibly TRBD2 (6 bases). CDR1 is SGHRS, CDR2 YFSETQ, per germline. The V end was cut by 0 bases, the J end by 8 bases, with 12 bases between. The CDR3 runs to 14 residues. The CDR3 DNA reads TGCGCCAGCAGCTTGGCCACGGGGGAGGACATTCAGTACTTC. It is translated as CASSLATGEDIQYF.

This clonotype was counted ten times or more. Its ends do not fully match the called genes, so a read error is possible. J is TRBJ2-1 and V is TRBV11-2; D is perhaps TRBD1 (5 bases). The CDR3 covers 14 residues. CDR1 is SGHAT and CDR2 is FQNNGV in the germline V gene. CDR3 in DNA: TGTGCCAGCAGCTCAATAAGGGGCAGGCCAGGTTTGGTCTTC. It encodes CASSSIRGRPGLVF. The variable domain in full, completed from reference TRBV11-2 and TRBJ2-1, reads EAGVAQSPRYKIIEKRQSVAFWCNPISGHATLYWYQQILGQGPKLLIQFQNNGVVDDSQLPKDRFSAERLKGVDSTLKIQPAKLEDSAVYLCASSSIRGRPGLVFGPGTRLTVL.

With respect to this clonotype: Being one base from a much bigger clone, this may be a read error. This sequence joins TRBV11-2 and TRBJ1-5, with 11 bases fitting TRBD1. Germline values: CDR1 SGHAT, CDR2 FQNNGV. CDR3 length equals 17 residues. The CDR3 coding sequence is TGTCCCAGCAGCGCCTGGACAGGGGGCGGGGGCAATCAGCCCCAGCATTTT. Protein product: CPSSAWTGGGGNQPQHF.

This clonotype was seen many times. The CDR3 sequence: CASSLERVGEQYF. The CDR3, as DNA: TGTGCCAGCAGCTTAGAGAGGGTAGGCGAGCAGTACTTC. This chain joins TRBV11-2 and TRBJ2-7; tentatively, D is TRBD2 (5 bases). This CDR3 contains 13 residues. Trimming shortened V by 0 bases and J by 6 bases, and 9 bases separated the two germline ends. Germline CDR1 is SGHAT and CDR2 is FQNNGV.

This clonotype was seen many times. The chain links TRBV12-3 or TRBV12-4 to TRBJ1-1; no definite D call. Trimming pared 2 bases from V and 0 bases from J, leaving 10 bases between. This CDR3 contains 15 residues. CDR3 region: CASSLFGVLNTEAFF. The CDR3, as DNA: TGTGCCAGCAGTTTATTTGGGGTACTGAACACTGAAGCTTTCTTT.

The V call is TRBV7-3, the J call TRBJ2-1; D remains unclear. The CDR3 contains 17 residues. Germline V lookup: CDR1 SGHTA, CDR2 FQGTGA. V shed 1 base and J shed 0 bases, with 13 bases lying between them. CDR3 nucleotide sequence: TGTGCCAGCAGCTTAATGGGCCACATGGTCTCCTACAATGAGCAGTTCTTC. It encodes CASSLMGHMVSYNEQFF. Full variable domain (outside the CDR3, taken from reference TRBV7-3 and TRBJ2-1): GAGVSQTPSNKVTEKGKYVELRCDPISGHTALYWYRQSLGQGPEFLIYFQGTGAADDSGLPNDRFFAVRPEGSVSTLKIQRTERGDSAVYLCASSLMGHMVSYNEQFFGPGTRLTVL.

The table lists this clonotype with a few counts. The chain links TRBV19 to TRBJ1-5; D is possibly TRBD1 (6 bases). From germline, CDR1 is LNHDA and CDR2 SQIVND (reference sequence). V was pared by 3 bases and J by 7 bases, with 16 bases between. The CDR3 totals 15 residues. The CDR3 coding sequence is TGTGCCAGTAGTATCCCCCCGGGGGCGGGACAGCCCCAGCATTTT. Protein sequence: CASSIPPGAGQPQHF.

The sample holds many counts of this clonotype. A much larger clone sits a single nucleotide away, making a read error possible. The chain is built from TRBV2 and TRBJ2-7; 7 nucleotides match TRBD1. This CDR3 comprises 13 residues. Per the germline V gene, CDR1 is SNHLY and CDR2 is FYNNEI. With V trimmed by 10 bases and J by 2 bases, 8 bases remained unmatched. The CDR3 coding sequence is TGTGCCACTCAGGGGGTAGGCCCCTACGAGCAGTACTTC. Encoded protein: CATQGVGPYEQYF. Supplemented by reference TRBV2 and TRBJ2-7, the full variable domain reads EPEVTQTPSHQVTQMGQEVILRCVPISNHLYFYWYRQILGQKVEFLVSFYNNEISEKSEIFDDQFSVERPDGSNFTLKIRSTKLEDSAMYFCATQGVGPYEQYFGPGTRLTVT.

This clonotype was seen repeatedly, ten times or more. Mismatch with germline at one junction end may stem from a read error. This chain joins TRBV7-9 and TRBJ1-1; maybe TRBD1 (6 bases). The CDR3 covers 13 residues. The germline CDR1 and CDR2 sequences are SEHNR and FQNEAQ (reference sequence). The CDR3 loop reads CASSLEGDTEAFF. In DNA form, the CDR3 reads TGTGCCAGCAGTTTAGAGGGGGACACTGAAGCTTTCTTT.

Ten or more counts support this clonotype. The chain has TRBV3-1 and TRBJ2-7; 8 nucleotides agree with TRBD1. This CDR3 is built from 12 residues. Germline trimming cut 5 bases from V and 5 bases from J; bases unmatched to any gene: 2. Germline lookup yields CDR1 LGHDT and CDR2 YNNKEL (reference sequence). The CDR3, as DNA: TGTGCCAGCAGCTTGACAGGGGACGAGCAGTACTTC. Translated, it gives CASSLTGDEQYF.

The CDR3, as DNA: TGTGCCAGTAGTATAGGATGGCCCCCGGCCGAGCAGTACTTC. Its protein is CASSIGWPPAEQYF. The J gene is TRBJ2-7, the V gene TRBV19; D not certain. This CDR3 is built from 14 residues. V lost 1 base, J lost 6 bases, and 13 bases lay in between. CDR1 and CDR2 (germline): LNHDA, SQIVND (reference sequence).

This clonotype has only a few counts. This rearrangement joins TRBV19 to TRBJ2-7; TRBD1 aligns across 7 bases. The germline gives CDR1 LNHDA, CDR2 SQIVND (reference sequence). With 5 bases clipped from V and 3 bases from J, the junction kept 4 bases outside the gene matches. The CDR3 consists of 13 residues. The CDR3: CASSGTAGYEQYF. The CDR3 DNA sequence: TGTGCCAGTAGTGGGACAGCCGGCTACGAGCAGTACTTC.

This clonotype was recorded a few times. The chain has TRBV7-9 and TRBJ2-1, with TRBD2 matching over 11 bases. CDR1 SEHNR and CDR2 FQNEAQ come from the germline V gene (reference sequence). This CDR3 contains 12 residues. J gave up 9 bases and V 7 bases, and 2 bases lay outside the gene matches. The CDR3 bases are TGTGCCAGCAAGACTAGCGGGATTGAGCAGTTCTTC. It specifies CASKTSGIEQFF. The whole variable domain, remainder taken from reference TRBV7-9 and TRBJ2-1, is DTGVSQNPRHKITKRGQNVTFRCDPISEHNRLYWYRQTLGQGPEFLTYFQNEAQLEKSRLLSDRFSAERPKGSFSTLEIQRTEQGDSAMYLCASKTSGIEQFFGPGTRLTVL.

In nucleotides, the CDR3 is TGTGCCAGCAGTTTTGGGCATAGGTTTCGGACTTTCTTT. This sequence encodes CASSFGHRFRTFF. The chain carries TRBV27 and TRBJ1-1; D unresolved. Germline V lookup: CDR1 MNHEY, CDR2 SMNVEV (reference sequence). The CDR3 is 13 residues long. V lost 3 bases to trimming and J lost 12 bases, with 17 bases between them.

This clonotype was detected ten times or more. The V call is TRBV28, the J call TRBJ1-5; D is unclear. The length of the CDR3 is 16 residues. Trimming stripped 5 bases from V and 1 base from J, with 15 bases between. Looked up from germline, CDR1 is MDHEN and CDR2 is SYDVKM. The CDR3 DNA reads as TGTGCCAGCAGTCCGGTAGCGGAAATCAGCAATCAGCCCCAGCATTTT. Protein sequence: CASSPVAEISNQPQHF.

Many counts were recorded for this clonotype. The rearrangement uses TRBV20-1 and TRBJ2-5, with 12 bases identical to TRBD2. This CDR3 spans 14 amino acids. Germline trimming cut 6 bases from V and 1 base from J; bases unmatched to any gene: 3. CDR1 is DFQATT, CDR2 SNEGSKA, per germline (reference sequence). The CDR3 region is CSAASGGAQETQYF. As DNA, the CDR3 is TGCAGTGCAGCTAGCGGGGGGGCCCAAGAGACCCAGTACTTC.

The table lists this clonotype with many counts. The CDR3 region has the DNA TGTGCCAGCAAGATTGGACAGGGGGGAACTGAAGCTTTCTTT. Encoded protein: CASKIGQGGTEAFF. V usage is TRBV12-3 or TRBV12-4 and J usage is TRBJ1-1; 10 bases align to TRBD1. The length of the CDR3 is 14 residues. The trim removed 7 bases at V and 5 bases at J, leaving 7 bases unmatched.

The chain uses TRBV5-1 and TRBJ2-7; 7 nucleotides match TRBD2. The CDR3 is made up of 14 amino acids. Germline V gene data show CDR1 as SGHRS and CDR2 as YFSETQ. Germline trimming cut 3 bases from V and 3 bases from J; bases unmatched to any gene: 6. The CDR3: CASSYLAENYEQYF. CDR3 sequence (DNA): TGCGCCAGCAGCTACCTAGCGGAGAACTACGAGCAGTACTTC.

This clonotype was observed a few times. The chain combines TRBV19 with TRBJ1-2, with D perhaps matching TRBD1 (5 bases). Trimming stripped 5 bases from V and 8 bases from J, with 9 bases between. Germline V lookup: CDR1 LNHDA, CDR2 SQIVND (reference sequence). The CDR3 sequence is 11 residues long. CDR3: CASSAGTGYTF. The CDR3 nucleotides read TGTGCCAGTAGTGCCGGGACCGGCTACACCTTC.

The sample holds many counts of this clonotype. Here the CDR3 reads CASSLGDGTWQYF. In DNA form, the CDR3 reads TGTGCCAGCAGCTTAGGCGACGGGACCTGGCAGTATTTT. This chain connects TRBV13 to TRBJ2-3; D tentatively reads TRBD1 or TRBD2 (5 bases each). CDR1 and CDR2 (germline): PRHDT, FYEKMQ (reference sequence). This CDR3 spans 13 amino acids. Trimming cost V 0 bases and J 11 bases, with 12 bases left between them.